Below, 9 T cell receptor beta chains from the same sample are listed, as sequenced in a study of blood T cell repertoires in COVID-19. Measured with immunoSEQ multiplex PCR; TCRdb has only the in-frame clones, and not every one. The table lists roughly 230,000 clones, around 90% of them singletons, with under 2.5% in the top ten. What was sequenced was peripheral blood. The receptors were gathered from a woman aged 60 to 75 with COVID-19, enrolled during active disease.

V gene TRBV15 combines with J gene TRBJ1-2; D may be TRBD1 (6 bases). The CDR3 length is 16 residues. Per the germline V gene, CDR1 is LNHNV and CDR2 is YYDKDF (reference sequence). V lost 0 bases, J lost 2 bases, and 13 bases lay in between. The chain's CDR3 is CATSRDLWGQNYGYTF. As DNA, the CDR3 is TGTGCCACCAGCAGAGACCTTTGGGGGCAGAACTATGGCTACACCTTC.

The chain combines TRBV12-3 or TRBV12-4 with TRBJ2-3; no clear D. The CDR3 is 13 residues long. V gave up 5 bases and J gave up 7 bases, with 13 bases separating them. CDR3 region: CASSNLGGYTQYF. The CDR3 DNA is TGTGCCAGCAGTAATCTAGGTGGCTATACGCAGTATTTT.

The chain has TRBV5-6 and TRBJ1-2, with D tentatively TRBD1 (6 bases). The CDR3 extends over 14 amino acids. V was cut by 4 bases and J by 4 bases, with 14 bases left in between. CDR1 is SGHDT, CDR2 YYEEEE, per germline. The CDR3 DNA reads as TGTGCCAGCAGCCTGTCAGGGGAGGGCTATGGCTACACCTTC. It specifies CASSLSGEGYGYTF.

The V and J genes are TRBV30 and TRBJ2-5; a possible D gene is TRBD1 (5 bases). Per germline, CDR1 GTSNPN and CDR2 SVGIG (reference sequence). CDR3 size: 13 residues. Between the trimmed V and J ends, which lost 2 bases and 0 bases, there was a span of 7 bases. The CDR3 sequence: CAWSMGHQETQYF. The CDR3 nucleotides are TGTGCCTGGAGTATGGGGCACCAAGAGACCCAGTACTTC.

V is TRBV7-9 and J is TRBJ1-6; D remains ambiguous. Germline assignment: CDR1 SEHNR and CDR2 FQNEAQ (reference sequence). Trimming removed 2 bases from V and 8 bases from J, with 10 bases in between. The CDR3 loop spans 14 amino acids. CDR3 in amino acids: CASSLPVGDSPLHF. The CDR3, as DNA: TGTGCCAGCAGCTTACCGGTCGGGGATTCACCCCTCCACTTT.

The chain uses TRBV6-5 and TRBJ2-7; 7 bases fit TRBD1. The CDR3 totals 12 residues. With V trimmed by 6 bases and J by 6 bases, 5 bases remained unmatched. Germline V gene lookup returns CDR1 MNHEY and CDR2 SVGAGI. The CDR3 loop reads CASSLDRAEQYF. The CDR3 bases are TGTGCCAGCAGCCTCGACAGGGCCGAGCAGTACTTC.

This chain links TRBV5-1 with TRBJ1-1; possible D gene TRBD1, 6 bases. CDR1 SGHRS and CDR2 YFSETQ come from the germline V gene. V was cut by 3 bases and J by 1 base, with 10 bases left in between. The CDR3 spans 14 residues. The CDR3 loop is CASSSGTPNTEAFF. As DNA, the CDR3 is TGCGCCAGCAGCTCTGGGACACCGAACACTGAAGCTTTCTTT.

V is TRBV3-1 (or the pseudogene TRBV3-2) and J is TRBJ2-7; D is perhaps TRBD2 (5 bases). The germline V gene has CDR1 LGHDT and CDR2 YNNKEL (reference sequence). V lost 1 base to trimming and J lost 3 bases, with 7 bases between them. The CDR3 loop spans 13 amino acids. CDR3 residues: CASSQVGGYEQYF. The CDR3 bases are TGTGCCAGCAGCCAAGTCGGAGGCTACGAGCAGTACTTC.

The rearrangement joins TRBV6-2 or TRBV6-3 to TRBJ1-5; D unclear. Looked up from germline, CDR1 is MNHEY and CDR2 is SVGEGT. The CDR3 runs to 18 residues. The germline V and J ends were trimmed by 2 bases and 0 bases, with 17 bases remaining between them. DNA of the CDR3: TGTGCCAGCAGTTACGAATTGACCCGGGGAGCTAGCAATCAGCCCCAGCATTTT. Translated: CASSYELTRGASNQPQHF.